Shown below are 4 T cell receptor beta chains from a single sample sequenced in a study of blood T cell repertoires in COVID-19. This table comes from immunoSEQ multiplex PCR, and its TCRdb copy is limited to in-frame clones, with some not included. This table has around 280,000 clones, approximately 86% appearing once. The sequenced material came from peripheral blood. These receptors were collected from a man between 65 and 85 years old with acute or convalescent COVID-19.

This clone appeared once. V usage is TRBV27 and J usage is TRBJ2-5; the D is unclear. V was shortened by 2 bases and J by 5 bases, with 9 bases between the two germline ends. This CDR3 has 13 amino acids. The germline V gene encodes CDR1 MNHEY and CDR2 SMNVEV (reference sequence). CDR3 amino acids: CASSLRSGETQYF. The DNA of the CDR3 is TGTGCCAGCAGTTTAAGGAGTGGGGAGACCCAGTACTTC.

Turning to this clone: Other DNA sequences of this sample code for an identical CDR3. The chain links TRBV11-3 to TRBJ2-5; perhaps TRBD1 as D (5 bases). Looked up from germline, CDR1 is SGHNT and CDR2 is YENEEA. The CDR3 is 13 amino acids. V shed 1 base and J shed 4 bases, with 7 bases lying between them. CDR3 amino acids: CASSLGGRETQYF. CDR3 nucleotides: TGTGCCAGCAGCTTAGGGGGCAGAGAGACCCAGTACTTC.

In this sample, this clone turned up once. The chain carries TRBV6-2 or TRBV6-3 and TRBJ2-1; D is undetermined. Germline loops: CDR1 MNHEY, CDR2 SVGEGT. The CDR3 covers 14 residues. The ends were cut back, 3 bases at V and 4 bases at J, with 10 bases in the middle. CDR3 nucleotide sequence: TGTGCCAGCAGTTATAGCCACACGTACAATGAGCAGTTCTTC. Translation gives CASSYSHTYNEQFF.

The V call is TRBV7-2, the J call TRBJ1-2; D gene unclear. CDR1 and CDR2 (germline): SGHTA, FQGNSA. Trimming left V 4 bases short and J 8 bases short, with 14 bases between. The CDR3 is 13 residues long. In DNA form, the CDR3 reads TGTGCCAGCAGCTGGATTGGACTCGGGGGCTACACCTTC. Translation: CASSWIGLGGYTF.